Presented here are 8 T cell receptor beta chains from one specimen sequenced in a study of regulatory T cells in long-lasting Graves disease. This sample's time point: persistent/refractory GD, antithyroid drugs over 5 years with positive TRAb. The TCR library was made from RNA extracted from PBMCs. To make TCR beta libraries, researchers used iRepertoire HTBI primers and Arm-PCR of CDR3 regions. Each CDR3 protein gets one entry after TCRdb re-called the multiplex PCR reads with MiXCR. This sample carries 300,000 to 350,000 distinct CDR3 sequences, around a fifth of them seen once, and the ten largest clones take 25% to 35%. The input for sequencing was peripheral blood mononuclear cells (PBMCs), taken when the disease was refractory, from a patient treated with antithyroid drugs. Receptor source: a female donor with Graves disease.

This clonotype has at least ten counts. The rearrangement joins TRBV7-9 to TRBJ2-5; possibly TRBD1 for D (6 bases). Trimming cost V 8 bases and J 7 bases, with 14 bases left between them. Germline CDR1 and CDR2: SEHNR and FQNEAQ (reference sequence). This CDR3 is 12 amino acids long. The CDR3 nucleotides read TGTGCCAGCTCACAGGGTTCGGCGACCCAGTACTTC. Protein sequence: CASSQGSATQYF. Full variable domain (outside the CDR3, taken from reference TRBV7-9 and TRBJ2-5): DTGVSQNPRHKITKRGQNVTFRCDPISEHNRLYWYRQTLGQGPEFLTYFQNEAQLEKSRLLSDRFSAERPKGSFSTLEIQRTEQGDSAMYLCASSQGSATQYFGPGTRLLVL.

In this sample, this clonotype turned up many times. This chain links TRBV6-1 with TRBJ1-2; D is unresolved. The CDR3 sequence is 13 residues long. Trimming pared 2 bases from V and 8 bases from J, leaving 12 bases between. Germline V gene data show CDR1 as MNHNS and CDR2 as SASEGT. As DNA, the CDR3 is TGTGCCAGCAGTGAAAGGTCTCCTGGGGGCTACACCTTC. Its protein is CASSERSPGGYTF.

This clonotype was recorded a few times. The chain recombines TRBV6-1 with TRBJ1-3; D might be TRBD1 (5 bases). Germline loops: CDR1 MNHNS, CDR2 SASEGT. The CDR3 loop spans 11 amino acids. V dropped 7 bases and J dropped 16 bases, with 17 bases sitting between them. This CDR3 reads CASNAGTTSYF. The DNA of the CDR3 is TGTGCCAGCAATGCCGGGACCACCTCGTATTTT.

The chain uses TRBV6-2 or TRBV6-3 and TRBJ2-7; the match to TRBD2 covers 11 bases. CDR3 length: 17 residues. Germline V gene data show CDR1 as MNHEY and CDR2 as SVGEGT. V lost 11 bases to trimming and J lost 2 bases; unmatched junction nucleotides: 17. The DNA for the CDR3 is TGTGCCGCAGGCGGGACTAGCGGCCTCCGGGAACCCTACGAGCAGTACTTC. This encodes CAAGGTSGLREPYEQYF.

This clonotype was observed many times. The CDR3 reads CASSFYRTGPYNSPLHF. The CDR3 DNA reads as TGTGCCAGCAGTTTTTACAGGACGGGGCCCTATAATTCACCCCTCCACTTT. The rearrangement joins TRBV27 to TRBJ1-6; possibly TRBD1 for D (5 bases). The CDR3 sequence is 17 residues long. In germline, CDR1 is MNHEY, CDR2 SMNVEV (reference sequence). Trimming shortened V by 3 bases and J by 2 bases, and 14 bases separated the two germline ends.

CDR3 loop: CASSFPGAPGKGDTEAFF. CDR3 coding DNA: TGTGCCAGCAGTTTTCCAGGGGCCCCGGGGAAAGGAGACACTGAAGCTTTCTTT. The V call is TRBV2, the J call TRBJ1-1, with a tentative D call TRBD1 (6 bases). The V gene's germline CDR1 is SNHLY and CDR2 FYNNEI. V was clipped by 5 bases and J by 3 bases, with 25 bases between them. The CDR3 is 18 residues long.

Comment on this clonotype: This is likely an artifact of a read error, given a far larger clone one base away. CDR3 sequence reads: CASSTGVARFGHTF. The CDR3, as DNA: TGTGCCAGCAGCACCGGTGTGGCGAGGTTTGGCCACACCTTC. This chain uses TRBV11-1 with TRBJ1-2, with no clear D. In germline, CDR1 is SGHAT, CDR2 FQDESV (reference sequence). The CDR3 runs 14 residues. The complete variable domain, with remaining parts taken from reference TRBV11-1 and TRBJ1-2, reads EAEVAQSPRYKITEKSQAVAFWCDPISGHATLYWYRQILGQGPELLVQFQDESVVDDSQLPKDRFSAERLKGVDSTLKIQPAELGDSAMYLCASSTGVARFGHTFGSGTRLTVV.

This clonotype was seen only a few times. The genes are TRBV4-2 and TRBJ2-2, with a tentative D call TRBD2 (5 bases). The CDR3 is made up of 15 amino acids. V was trimmed by 3 bases and J by 0 bases, leaving 8 bases between them. Germline CDR1 reads LGHNA; CDR2 reads YNFKEQ. CDR3: CASSQRLPNTGELFF. The CDR3 DNA reads TGTGCCAGCAGCCAGAGACTACCGAACACCGGGGAGCTGTTTTTT.